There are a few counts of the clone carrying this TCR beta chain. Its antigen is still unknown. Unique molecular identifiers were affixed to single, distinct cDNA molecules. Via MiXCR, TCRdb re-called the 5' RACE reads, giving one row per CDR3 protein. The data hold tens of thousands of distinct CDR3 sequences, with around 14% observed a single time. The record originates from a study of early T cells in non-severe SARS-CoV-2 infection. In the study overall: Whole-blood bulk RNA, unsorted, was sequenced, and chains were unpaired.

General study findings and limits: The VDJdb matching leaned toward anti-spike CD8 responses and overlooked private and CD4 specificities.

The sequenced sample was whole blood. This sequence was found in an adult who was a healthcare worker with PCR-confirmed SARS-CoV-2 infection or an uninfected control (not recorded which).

The CDR3 DNA reads as TGTGCCAGCAGCCTTGGGACTAGCGAGCAAGAGACCCAGTACTTC. Translation gives CASSLGTSEQETQYF. This chain links TRBV9 with TRBJ2-5; 10 bases agree with TRBD2. The ends lost 4 bases at V and 2 bases at J; junction bases unmatched: 5. The length of the CDR3 is 15 residues. Germline assignment: CDR1 SGDLS and CDR2 YYNGEE.